The clone carrying this TCR beta chain was found once. V was clipped by 6 bases and J by 6 bases; unmatched bases: 3. This CDR3 comprises 13 residues. Germline CDR1 MNHEY, CDR2 SVGAGI. Age- and sex-matched healthy donors served as the control group. This specimen belongs to a study of CD8 T cells in Susac syndrome. Reverse transcription of roughly 0.45 to 1 ug RNA was performed with random hexamers. A multiplex approach, immunoSEQ multiplex PCR, amplified TCR beta CDR3 across 54 Vbeta and 13 Jbeta. TCRdb itself ran the immunoSEQ multiplex PCR reads through MiXCR, one entry per CDR3 protein. This sample carries approximately 100,000 distinct CDR3 sequences, about nine tenths of them seen once, and the ten largest clones take around 0.15%.

Source material: CD4+ T cells from PBMCs. This chain connects TRBV6-5 to TRBJ1-5; TRBD1 matches 9 bases. This receptor was taken from a human donor in good health. CDR3 in DNA: TGTGCCAGCAGACAGGGGGCCCTTCAGCCCCAGCATTTT. Its protein is CASRQGALQPQHF.